These 32 T cell receptor beta chains share one sample of origin, sequenced in a study of T cells after yellow fever vaccination. MiXCR, run by TCRdb on the 5' RACE reads, gives a single entry per CDR3 protein. This table has around 320,000 distinct CDR3 sequences, about 10% appearing once. The material was CD4+ T cells sorted from PBMCs, obtained 45 days after the yellow fever booster vaccination. The source is a man younger than 35 who received the YFV17D yellow fever vaccine.

Only a few counts were recorded for this clonotype. The V and J genes are TRBV7-9 and TRBJ2-3; 7 bases match TRBD2. Germline CDR1 reads SEHNR; CDR2 reads FQNEAQ (reference sequence). This CDR3 has 15 residues. The V and J ends lost 6 bases and 2 bases, in that order; junction bases with no gene match: 8. This CDR3 reads CASRPWDYPTDTQYF. CDR3 coding DNA: TGTGCCAGCAGGCCGTGGGACTACCCCACAGATACGCAGTATTTT.

This chain links TRBV6-5 with TRBJ1-6, with a possible D match to TRBD1 (6 bases). V lost 1 base to trimming and J lost 8 bases, with 15 bases between them. Looked up from germline, CDR1 is MNHEY and CDR2 is SVGAGI. The CDR3 has 16 amino acids. Here the CDR3 reads CASSYWWGAGDSPLHF. Written as DNA, the CDR3 is TGTGCCAGCAGTTACTGGTGGGGGGCAGGTGATTCACCCCTCCACTTT.

A few counts support this clonotype. The chain employs TRBV30 and TRBJ1-6, with 12 bases aligning to TRBD1. CDR1 and CDR2 (germline): GTSNPN, SVGIG (reference sequence). Germline trimming cut 2 bases from V and 3 bases from J; bases unmatched to any gene: 5. This CDR3 contains 17 residues. CDR3 nucleotides: TGTGCCTGGAGTTCCGGGACAGGGGGCTTCTATAATTCACCCCTCCACTTT. Its protein product is CAWSSGTGGFYNSPLHF.

This clonotype was seen at least ten times. The chain has TRBV12-3 or TRBV12-4 and TRBJ1-1, with D unclear. V was cut by 5 bases and J by 3 bases, with 7 bases left in between. The CDR3 has 12 residues. The CDR3 DNA is TGTGCCAGCAGTCCCCGTTACACTGAAGCTTTCTTT. Translated, it gives CASSPRYTEAFF.

A few counts support this clonotype. This chain uses TRBV28 with TRBJ2-7; D remains unclear. In germline, CDR1 is MDHEN, CDR2 SYDVKM. Trimming took 6 bases from V and 3 from J, leaving 12 bases between them. CDR3 length equals 13 residues. The CDR3 protein is CASRVGQNYEQYV. CDR3 nucleotides: TGTGCCAGCAGAGTCGGGCAAAACTACGAGCAGTACGTC.

Details on this clonotype: A read error is possible here, since a much larger clone lies one base away. This sequence joins TRBV19 and TRBJ1-3; 7 bases align to TRBD1. CDR3 length equals 14 residues. CDR1 and CDR2 from the germline V gene are LNHDA and SQIVND (reference sequence). This CDR3 is CASCIQGDGNTIYF. The CDR3 nucleotides are TGTGCCAGTTGTATCCAGGGGGACGGAAACACCATATATTTT. The complete variable domain, with remaining parts taken from reference TRBV19 and TRBJ1-3, reads DGGITQSPKYLFRKEGQNVTLSCEQNLNHDAMYWYRQDPGQGLRLIYYSQIVNDFQKGDIAEGYSVSREKKESFPLTVTSAQKNPTAFYLCASCIQGDGNTIYFGEGSWLTVV.

This rearrangement joins TRBV29-1 to TRBJ1-1; TRBD1 might be the D (5 bases). The V and J ends lost 0 bases and 0 bases respectively, with 17 bases between them. The length of the CDR3 is 17 residues. CDR1 is SQVTM and CDR2 is ANQGSEA in the germline V gene. The CDR3: CSVEDQRLGTVNTEAFF. The CDR3 DNA is TGCAGCGTTGAAGATCAGAGGTTAGGGACGGTGAACACTGAAGCTTTCTTT. The entire variable domain, with the rest obtained from reference TRBV29-1 and TRBJ1-1, is as follows: SAVISQKPSRDICQRGTSLTIQCQVDSQVTMMFWYRQQPGQSLTLIATANQGSEATYESGFVIDKFPISRPNLTFSTLTVSNMSPEDSSIYLCSVEDQRLGTVNTEAFFGQGTRLTVV.

This chain uses TRBV2 with TRBJ1-1; possible D gene TRBD1, 5 bases. V was shortened by 5 bases and J by 0 bases, with 10 bases between the two germline ends. This CDR3 spans 14 amino acids. Germline V gives CDR1 SNHLY, CDR2 FYNNEI. DNA of the CDR3: TGTGCCAGCAGTAGAGAAGGGGTGAACACTGAAGCTTTCTTT. It translates to CASSREGVNTEAFF. The variable domain in full, with the rest retrieved from reference TRBV2 and TRBJ1-1, is EPEVTQTPSHQVTQMGQEVILRCVPISNHLYFYWYRQILGQKVEFLVSFYNNEISEKSEIFDDQFSVERPDGSNFTLKIRSTKLEDSAMYFCASSREGVNTEAFFGQGTRLTVV.

The chain couples TRBV28 to TRBJ1-5, with TRBD1 matching 7 bases. V lost 6 bases, J lost 5 bases, and 7 bases stayed unmatched. Looked up from germline, CDR1 is MDHEN and CDR2 is SYDVKM. The length of the CDR3 is 14 residues. CDR3 residues: CASRPPGGDQPQHF. In DNA form, the CDR3 reads TGTGCCAGCAGACCTCCAGGGGGAGATCAGCCCCAGCATTTT.

This clonotype was observed a few times. The chain combines TRBV12-3 or TRBV12-4 with TRBJ2-7; 11 nucleotides agree with TRBD2. The CDR3 is made up of 20 amino acids. V lost 0 bases and J lost 0; bases outside the gene matches: 13. In nucleotides, the CDR3 is TGTGCCAGCAGTTTAGCCCGGGGGAGGGGCCTAGCGGGGGGCTCCTACGAGCAGTACTTC. Translating it yields CASSLARGRGLAGGSYEQYF.

V and J are TRBV11-3 and TRBJ2-2; 8 bases map to TRBD2. The V segment lost 4 bases and the J segment 2 bases; nucleotides outside the gene matches: 3. From germline, CDR1 is SGHNT and CDR2 YENEEA. CDR3 length: 15 residues. CDR3 sequence: CASSYGGANTGELFF. The DNA for the CDR3 is TGTGCCAGCAGCTACGGGGGGGCCAACACCGGGGAGCTGTTTTTT.

The J gene is TRBJ2-3, the V gene TRBV5-1; the D gene could be TRBD1 or TRBD2 (6 bases each). The length of the CDR3 is 15 residues. Per the germline V gene, CDR1 is SGHRS and CDR2 is YFSETQ. V gave up 1 base and J gave up 3 bases, with 12 bases separating them. The CDR3 region has the DNA TGCGCCAGCAGCTTGCCGGGGGCGAGTACAGATACGCAGTATTTT. Amino acids: CASSLPGASTDTQYF.

This clonotype was counted only a few times. This chain joins TRBV7-9 and TRBJ2-5, with D uncertain. The CDR3 extends over 13 amino acids. The germline V and J ends were trimmed by 5 bases and 8 bases, with 15 bases remaining between them. CDR1 and CDR2 from the germline V gene are SEHNR and FQNEAQ (reference sequence). The CDR3 nucleotides read TGTGCCAGCAGCGATGCCGTCCGGTTTACCCAGTACTTC. Residues: CASSDAVRFTQYF.

By share, this clonotype counts as medium-sized (0.01 to 0.1%). The chain recombines TRBV20-1 with TRBJ1-5, with D unresolved. Germline V lookup: CDR1 DFQATT, CDR2 SNEGSKA (reference sequence). V dropped 4 bases and J dropped 0 bases, with 4 bases sitting between them. The CDR3 loop spans 12 amino acids. In DNA form, the CDR3 reads TGCAGTGCTACCCCTAGCAATCAGCCCCAGCATTTT. The encoded protein is CSATPSNQPQHF.

This chain uses TRBV18 with TRBJ1-4, with D possibly TRBD1 on 5 matching bases. The V gene's germline CDR1 is KGHSH and CDR2 LQKENI. The V end lost 1 base, the J end lost 13 bases, and 10 bases lay between the germline ends. This CDR3 spans 12 amino acids. CDR3 nucleotide sequence: TGTGCCAGCTCACCACAGGGGCGAGGACTGTTTTTT. Protein: CASSPQGRGLFF. The full variable domain, in which reference TRBV18 and TRBJ1-4 provide the parts outside the CDR3, is NAGVMQNPRHLVRRRGQEARLRCSPMKGHSHVYWYRQLPEEGLKFMVYLQKENIIDESGMPKERFSAEFPKEGPSILRIQQVVRGDSAAYFCASSPQGRGLFFGSGTQLSVL.

The CDR3 region is CASNDRAVDTEAFF. The DNA for the CDR3 is TGTGCCAGCAACGACAGGGCTGTCGACACTGAAGCTTTCTTT. The chain employs TRBV2 and TRBJ1-1; 7 positions match TRBD1. The CDR3 sequence is 14 residues long. Germline assignment: CDR1 SNHLY and CDR2 FYNNEI. V was clipped by 7 bases and J by 3 bases; unmatched bases: 8.

The V call is TRBV6-2 or TRBV6-3, the J call TRBJ1-1; no reliable D call. The CDR3 runs 13 residues. The germline V gene encodes CDR1 MNHEY and CDR2 SVGEGT. V was trimmed by 6 bases and J by 7 bases, leaving 15 bases between them. CDR3 sequence: CASSPTSAYEAFF. In nucleotides, the CDR3 is TGTGCCAGCAGCCCAACAAGCGCCTATGAAGCTTTCTTT.

This clonotype appeared a few times. The J gene is TRBJ2-5, the V gene TRBV4-2, with a weak D call TRBD1 (6 bases). Trimming removed 1 base from V and 5 bases from J, with 11 bases in between. Germline values: CDR1 LGHNA, CDR2 YNFKEQ. The CDR3 is made up of 14 amino acids. This CDR3 reads CASSQVRTGETQYF. CDR3 nucleotides: TGTGCCAGCAGCCAAGTCCGCACAGGGGAGACCCAGTACTTC.

This chain connects TRBV11-3 to TRBJ2-5; D is perhaps TRBD1 (5 bases). CDR1 and CDR2 from the germline V gene are SGHNT and YENEEA. Trimming removed 0 bases at V and 5 bases at J, with 13 bases between. This CDR3 spans 15 amino acids. CDR3 in amino acids: CASSLDAGQQETQYF. CDR3 DNA sequence: TGTGCCAGCAGCTTAGACGCAGGGCAGCAGGAGACCCAGTACTTC.

The J gene is TRBJ2-5, the V gene TRBV6-2 or TRBV6-3; D tentatively fits TRBD1 or TRBD2 (6 bases each). There are 13 residues in the CDR3. V was pared by 7 bases and J by 5 bases, with 14 bases between. Germline V lookup: CDR1 MNHEY, CDR2 SVGEGT. CDR3 in amino acids: CASKRGRGETQYF. The CDR3 nucleotides are TGTGCCAGCAAACGGGGGCGAGGGGAGACCCAGTACTTC.

The CDR3 DNA is TGTGCCAGCAGTCTAATCCTTGACAGGGAATGTGACGAGCAGTACGTC. Amino acid sequence: CASSLILDRECDEQYV. This sequence joins TRBV27 and TRBJ2-7, with 7 bases matching TRBD1. Germline V gene data show CDR1 as MNHEY and CDR2 as SMNVEV (reference sequence). This CDR3 spans 16 amino acids. The V gene end was trimmed by 5 bases and the J gene end by 5 bases; junction bases not matched to a gene: 15.

The chain employs TRBV30 and TRBJ2-5, with D perhaps matching TRBD2 (6 bases). Germline lookup yields CDR1 GTSNPN and CDR2 SVGIG (reference sequence). V gave up 5 bases and J gave up 5 bases, with 12 bases separating them. CDR3 length equals 12 residues. The DNA of the CDR3 is TGTGCCTGGGCTCGACTAGGGGAGACCCAGTACTTC. Translating it yields CAWARLGETQYF.

This clonotype was counted many times. The gene calls are TRBV12-3 or TRBV12-4 and TRBJ2-2; D is unclear. The CDR3 covers 14 residues. Trimming took 7 bases from V and 4 from J, leaving 13 bases between them. The CDR3, as DNA: TGTGCCAGCATTCCTCAGATCACCACCGGGGAGCTGTTTTTT. Its translation is CASIPQITTGELFF.

This clonotype was seen more than once but under ten times. The chain has TRBV9 and TRBJ1-5; tentatively, D is TRBD1 (6 bases). Trimming removed 0 bases at V and 4 bases at J, with 8 bases between. The CDR3 consists of 14 residues. Germline CDR1 is SGDLS and CDR2 is YYNGEE. The CDR3 is CASSVGGGNQPQHF. The CDR3 DNA sequence: TGTGCCAGCAGCGTAGGAGGGGGAAATCAGCCCCAGCATTTT.

This clonotype has more than one count but fewer than ten. The chain carries TRBV5-1 and TRBJ1-3; D is ambiguous. This CDR3 is built from 15 residues. The V end lost 5 bases, the J end lost 0 bases, and 12 bases lay between the germline ends. Per the germline V gene, CDR1 is SGHRS and CDR2 is YFSETQ. CDR3 in amino acids: CASREAGRSGNTIYF. CDR3 nucleotide sequence: TGCGCCAGCAGGGAGGCAGGCCGCTCTGGAAACACCATATATTTT.

The rearrangement joins TRBV27 to TRBJ2-1; D not resolved. Germline CDR1 and CDR2: MNHEY and SMNVEV (reference sequence). V dropped 6 bases and J dropped 4 bases, with 16 bases sitting between them. The CDR3 sequence is 15 residues long. The CDR3 sequence is CASSQNSAQYNEQFF. CDR3 sequence (DNA): TGTGCCAGCAGCCAAAACAGTGCCCAATACAATGAGCAGTTCTTC.

This clonotype was counted only a few times. V and J are TRBV7-2 and TRBJ1-1; D gene unclear. Between the trimmed V and J ends, which lost 4 bases and 10 bases, there was a span of 13 bases. Germline V gene data show CDR1 as SGHTA and CDR2 as FQGNSA. The CDR3 is 12 amino acids. The CDR3 region has the DNA TGTGCCAGCAGCTGGGAGGGAATGAGAGCTTTCTTT. This sequence encodes CASSWEGMRAFF. Together with reference TRBV7-2 and TRBJ1-1, the CDR3 gives the full variable domain: GAGVSQSPSNKVTEKGKDVELRCDPISGHTALYWYRQSLGQGLEFLIYFQGNSAPDKSGLPSDRFSAERTGGSVSTLTIQRTQQEDSAVYLCASSWEGMRAFFGQGTRLTVV.

A few counts support this clonotype. The gene calls are TRBV6-2 or TRBV6-3 and TRBJ2-5, with TRBD1 matching over 9 bases. The ends lost 5 bases at V and 3 bases at J; junction bases unmatched: 4. This CDR3 is built from 14 residues. From germline, CDR1 is MNHEY and CDR2 SVGEGT. The CDR3 DNA is TGTGCCAGCAGTCCACAGGGGGCGAAAGAGACCCAGTACTTC. This gives the protein CASSPQGAKETQYF.

The table lists this clonotype with a few counts. The chain links TRBV5-6 to TRBJ2-3, with 9 nucleotides matching TRBD1. Germline V gene lookup returns CDR1 SGHDT and CDR2 YYEEEE. V lost 0 bases, J lost 4 bases, and 6 bases stayed unmatched. CDR3 length equals 16 residues. In DNA, the CDR3 is TGTGCCAGCAGCTTGGACACGGGACAGGGTGCAGATACGCAGTATTTT. This codes for CASSLDTGQGADTQYF.

This sequence joins TRBV10-3 and TRBJ2-5; D is possibly TRBD2 (5 bases). The V and J ends lost 3 bases and 5 bases respectively, with 10 bases between them. The CDR3 length is 13 residues. Per germline, CDR1 ENHRY and CDR2 SYGVKD. CDR3 bases: TGTGCCATCAGTGACGGGGTAGGGGAGACCCAGTACTTC. Encoded protein: CAISDGVGETQYF.

The chain uses TRBV20-1 and TRBJ2-2; D unclear. The CDR3 has 13 amino acids. Germline CDR1 is DFQATT and CDR2 is SNEGSKA (reference sequence). Deletions cut 5 bases from V and 1 base from J, with 8 bases between. CDR3: CSAVRGNTGELFF. CDR3 DNA sequence: TGCAGTGCTGTACGAGGGAACACCGGGGAGCTGTTTTTT.

This clonotype has a count of ten or more. CDR3 in DNA: TGTGCCAGCAGTTATAGCCACCGTGAATCCTCTGGAAACACCATATATTTT. Translating gives CASSYSHRESSGNTIYF. The rearrangement joins TRBV6-5 to TRBJ1-3; D ambiguous. Between the trimmed V and J ends, which lost 3 bases and 0 bases, there was a span of 15 bases. The CDR3 contains 17 residues. Germline V gene sequence: CDR1 MNHEY, CDR2 SVGAGI.